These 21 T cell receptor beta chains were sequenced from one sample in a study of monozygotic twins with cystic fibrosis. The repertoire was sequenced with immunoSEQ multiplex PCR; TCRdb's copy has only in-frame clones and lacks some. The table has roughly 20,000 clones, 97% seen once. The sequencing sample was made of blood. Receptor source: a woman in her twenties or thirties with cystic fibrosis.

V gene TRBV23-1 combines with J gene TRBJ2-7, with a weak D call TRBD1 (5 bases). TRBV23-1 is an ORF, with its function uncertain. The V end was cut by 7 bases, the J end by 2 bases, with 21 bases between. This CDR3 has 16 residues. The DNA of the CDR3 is TGCGCCAGCACCACGTGGGCTTCGACAGAGCCCTACGAGCAGTACTTC. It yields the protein CASTTWASTEPYEQYF.

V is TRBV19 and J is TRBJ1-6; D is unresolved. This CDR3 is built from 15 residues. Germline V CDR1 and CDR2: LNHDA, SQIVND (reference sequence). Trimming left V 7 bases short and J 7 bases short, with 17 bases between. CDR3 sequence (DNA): TGTGCCAGTACGGAGGTGGGAGGGCTAAATTCACCCCTCCACTTT. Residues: CASTEVGGLNSPLHF.

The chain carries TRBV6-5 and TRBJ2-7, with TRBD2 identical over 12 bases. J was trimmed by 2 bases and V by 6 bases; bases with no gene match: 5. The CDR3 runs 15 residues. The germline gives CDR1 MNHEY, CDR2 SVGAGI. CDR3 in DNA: TGTGCCAGCAGGGAGACTAGCGGGGGACCCTACGAGCAGTACTTC. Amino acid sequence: CASRETSGGPYEQYF.

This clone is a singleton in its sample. The CDR3 DNA sequence: TGTGCCTGGAGCGAAACTAGCGGGGGTTACAATGAGCAGTTCTTC. This sequence encodes CAWSETSGGYNEQFF. The chain couples TRBV30 to TRBJ2-1; 11 positions agree with TRBD2. This CDR3 has 15 amino acids. J lost 4 bases, V lost 3 bases, and 5 bases had no gene match. Germline CDR1 and CDR2: GTSNPN and SVGIG (reference sequence).

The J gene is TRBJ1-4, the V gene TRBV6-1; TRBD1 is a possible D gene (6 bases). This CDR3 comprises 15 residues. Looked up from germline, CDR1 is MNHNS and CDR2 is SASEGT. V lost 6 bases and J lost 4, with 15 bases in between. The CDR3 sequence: CASSDHREYNEKLFF. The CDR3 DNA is TGTGCCAGCAGCGACCACAGGGAATATAATGAAAAACTGTTTTTT.

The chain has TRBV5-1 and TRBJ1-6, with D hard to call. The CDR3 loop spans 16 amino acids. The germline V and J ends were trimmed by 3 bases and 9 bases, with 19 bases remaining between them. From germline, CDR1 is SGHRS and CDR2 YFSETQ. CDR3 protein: CASSSGPNKAGSPLHF. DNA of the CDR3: TGCGCCAGCAGCTCAGGACCCAACAAAGCTGGTTCACCCCTCCACTTT.

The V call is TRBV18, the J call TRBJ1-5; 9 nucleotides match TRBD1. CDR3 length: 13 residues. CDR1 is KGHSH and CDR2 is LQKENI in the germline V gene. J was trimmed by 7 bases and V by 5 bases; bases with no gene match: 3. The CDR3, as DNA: TGTGCCAGCTCAAAAGGACAGGGGCAGCCCCAGCATTTT. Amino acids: CASSKGQGQPQHF. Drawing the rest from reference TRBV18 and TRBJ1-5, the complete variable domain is NAGVMQNPRHLVRRRGQEARLRCSPMKGHSHVYWYRQLPEEGLKFMVYLQKENIIDESGMPKERFSAEFPKEGPSILRIQQVVRGDSAAYFCASSKGQGQPQHFGDGTRLSIL.

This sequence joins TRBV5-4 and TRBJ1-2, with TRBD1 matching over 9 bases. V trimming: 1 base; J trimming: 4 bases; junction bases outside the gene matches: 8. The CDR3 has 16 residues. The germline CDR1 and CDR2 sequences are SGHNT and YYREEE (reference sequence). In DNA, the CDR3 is TGTGCCAGCAGCTTGAGCGGACAGGGGAGCCTCTATGGCTACACCTTC. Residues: CASSLSGQGSLYGYTF.

DNA for the CDR3: TGTGCCAGCAGTGAAAGGGTGGGGCCCGGGGAGCTGTTTTTT. Translation: CASSERVGPGELFF. The rearrangement uses TRBV6-1 and TRBJ2-2, with D possibly being TRBD1 (5 bases). The CDR3 is 14 residues long. CDR1 is MNHNS, CDR2 SASEGT, per germline. V dropped 2 bases and J dropped 6 bases, with 10 bases sitting between them.

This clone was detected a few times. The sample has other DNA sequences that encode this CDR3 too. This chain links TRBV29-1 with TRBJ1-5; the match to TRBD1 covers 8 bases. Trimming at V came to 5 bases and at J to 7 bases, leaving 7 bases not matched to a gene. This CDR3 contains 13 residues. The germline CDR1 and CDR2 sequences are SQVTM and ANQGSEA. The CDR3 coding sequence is TGCAGCGTTCGCCAGGGGGCAGGACAGCCCCAGCATTTT. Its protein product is CSVRQGAGQPQHF.

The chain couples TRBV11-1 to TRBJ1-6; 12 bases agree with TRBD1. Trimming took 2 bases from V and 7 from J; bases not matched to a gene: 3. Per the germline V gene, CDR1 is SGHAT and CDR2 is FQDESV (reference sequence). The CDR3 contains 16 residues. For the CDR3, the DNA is TGTGCCAGCAGCTTACAAGGGACAGGGGGCAATTCACCCCTCCACTTT. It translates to CASSLQGTGGNSPLHF.

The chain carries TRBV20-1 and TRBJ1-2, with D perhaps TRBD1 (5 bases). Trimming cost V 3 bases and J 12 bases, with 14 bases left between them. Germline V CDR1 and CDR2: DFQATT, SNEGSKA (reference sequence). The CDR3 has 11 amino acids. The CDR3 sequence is CSASVGDENTF. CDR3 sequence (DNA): TGCAGTGCTAGTGTAGGGGATGAGAACACCTTC.

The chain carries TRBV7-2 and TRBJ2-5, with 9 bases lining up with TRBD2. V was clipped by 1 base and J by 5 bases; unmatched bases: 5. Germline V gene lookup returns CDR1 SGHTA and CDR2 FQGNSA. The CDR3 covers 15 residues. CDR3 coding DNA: TGTGCCAGCAGCTTAGGTCTAGCGGGGTTGGAGACCCAGTACTTC. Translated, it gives CASSLGLAGLETQYF.

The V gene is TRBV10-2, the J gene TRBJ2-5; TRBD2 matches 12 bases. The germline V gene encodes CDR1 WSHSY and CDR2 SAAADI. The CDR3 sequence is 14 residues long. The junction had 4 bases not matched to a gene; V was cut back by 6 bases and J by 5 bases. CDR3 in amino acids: CASSLAGGRETQYF. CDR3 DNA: TGCGCCAGCAGCCTAGCGGGGGGGCGGGAGACCCAGTACTTC.

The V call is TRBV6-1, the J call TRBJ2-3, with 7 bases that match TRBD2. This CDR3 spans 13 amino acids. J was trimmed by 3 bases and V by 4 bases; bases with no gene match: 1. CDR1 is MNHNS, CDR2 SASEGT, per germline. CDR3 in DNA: TGTGCCAGCAGTGTGGGGGGGACAGATACGCAGTATTTT. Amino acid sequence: CASSVGGTDTQYF.

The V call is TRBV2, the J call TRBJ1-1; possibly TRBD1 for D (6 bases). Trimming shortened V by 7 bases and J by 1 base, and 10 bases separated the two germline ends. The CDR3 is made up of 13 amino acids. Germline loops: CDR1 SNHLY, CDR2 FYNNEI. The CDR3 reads CASNMDRNTEAFF. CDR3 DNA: TGTGCCAGCAACATGGACAGGAACACTGAAGCTTTCTTT. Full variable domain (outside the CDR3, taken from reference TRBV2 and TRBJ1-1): EPEVTQTPSHQVTQMGQEVILRCVPISNHLYFYWYRQILGQKVEFLVSFYNNEISEKSEIFDDQFSVERPDGSNFTLKIRSTKLEDSAMYFCASNMDRNTEAFFGQGTRLTVV.

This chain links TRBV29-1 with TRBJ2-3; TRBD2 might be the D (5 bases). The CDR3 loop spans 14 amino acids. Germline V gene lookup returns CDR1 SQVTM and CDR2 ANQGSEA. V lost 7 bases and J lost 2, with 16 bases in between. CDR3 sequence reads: CSARSAKITDTQYF. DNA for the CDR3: TGCAGCGCCCGTAGCGCAAAGATCACAGATACGCAGTATTTT.

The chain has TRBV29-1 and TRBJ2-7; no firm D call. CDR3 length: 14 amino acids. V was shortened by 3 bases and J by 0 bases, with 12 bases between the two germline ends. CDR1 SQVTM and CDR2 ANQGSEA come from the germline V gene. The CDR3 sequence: CSVDTFGNSYEQYF. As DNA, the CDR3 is TGCAGCGTTGACACGTTTGGGAACTCCTACGAGCAGTACTTC.

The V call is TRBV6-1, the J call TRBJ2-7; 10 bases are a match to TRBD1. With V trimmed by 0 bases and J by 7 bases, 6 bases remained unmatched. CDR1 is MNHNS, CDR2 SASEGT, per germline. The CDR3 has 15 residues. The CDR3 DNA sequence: TGTGCCAGCAGTGAAGCGACAGGGGGCGAGAGGGAGCAGTACTTC. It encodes CASSEATGGEREQYF.

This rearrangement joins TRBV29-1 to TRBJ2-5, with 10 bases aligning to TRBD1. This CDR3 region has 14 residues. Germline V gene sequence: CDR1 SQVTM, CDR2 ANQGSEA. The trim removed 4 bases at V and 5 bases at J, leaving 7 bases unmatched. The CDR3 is CSVGTGGPGETQYF. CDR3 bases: TGCAGCGTTGGGACAGGGGGACCCGGGGAGACCCAGTACTTC.

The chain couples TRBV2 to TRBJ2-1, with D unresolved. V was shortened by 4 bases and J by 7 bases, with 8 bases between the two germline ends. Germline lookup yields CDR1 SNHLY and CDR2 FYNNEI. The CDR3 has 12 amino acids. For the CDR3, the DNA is TGTGCCAGCAGTGCCGTGACAAATGAGCAGTTCTTC. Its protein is CASSAVTNEQFF.